The 20 T cell receptor beta chains in this list originate from one sample, sequenced in a study of molecular identifiers for immune sequencing clone quantification. TCRdb fed the PCR reads into MiXCR, producing one record per CDR3 protein. The sample records some 100,000 distinct CDR3 sequences, approximately 40% being singletons. Sample: naive CD8+ T cells from blood, with Jurkat cell RNA spiked in. Subset: FACS-sorted CD8+CD4-CCR7+CD45RA+ naive T cells. The receptors were gathered from a human donor in good health. Some libraries in this study had Jurkat cell RNA spiked in.

Remarks on this clonotype: Compared with germline, one end of the junction differs, possibly owing to a read error. This sequence joins TRBV2 and TRBJ2-5, with TRBD2 matching 8 bases. The CDR3 has 12 amino acids. Germline loops: CDR1 SNHLY, CDR2 FYNNEI. CDR3 sequence reads: CASRLAEEPQYF. The CDR3 nucleotides are TGTGCCAGCAGACTAGCGGAAGAGCCCCAGTACTTC. Drawing the rest from reference TRBV2 and TRBJ2-5, the complete variable domain is EPEVTQTPSHQVTQMGQEVILRCVPISNHLYFYWYRQILGQKVEFLVSFYNNEISEKSEIFDDQFSVERPDGSNFTLKIRSTKLEDSAMYFCASRLAEEPQYFGPGTRLLVL.

With respect to this clonotype: At one end, the junction sequence differs from germline, possibly due to a read error. The chain uses TRBV9 and TRBJ2-3; D is possibly TRBD2 (5 bases). The CDR3 is 16 residues long. Germline lookup yields CDR1 SGDLS and CDR2 YYNGEE. CDR3 amino acids: CASTREGGRGSDMQYF. The CDR3 DNA reads as TGTGCCAGCACCCGTGAGGGTGGTAGAGGCTCAGATATGCAGTATTTT.

This clonotype has only a few counts. V gene TRBV11-2 combines with J gene TRBJ2-4; no definite D call. V was shortened by 5 bases and J by 0 bases, with 11 bases between the two germline ends. CDR1 is SGHAT, CDR2 FQNNGV, per germline. The CDR3 spans 15 residues. The CDR3 here is CASSPRKIAKNIQYF. The CDR3 bases are TGTGCCAGCAGCCCAAGAAAGATAGCCAAAAACATTCAGTACTTC.

This clonotype appeared many times. CDR3 nucleotides: TGTGCCAGCGGGACTAGCAGCGATACGCAGTATTTT. Its translation is CASGTSSDTQYF. The gene calls are TRBV28 and TRBJ2-3; TRBD2 matches at 9 bases. J gave up 6 bases and V 8 bases, and 3 bases lay outside the gene matches. Germline V gene sequence: CDR1 MDHEN, CDR2 SYDVKM. The CDR3 covers 12 residues.

This clonotype was seen more than once but under ten times. This sequence joins TRBV4-3 and TRBJ2-1, with D unresolved. The CDR3 sequence is 14 residues long. V shed 5 bases and J shed 6 bases, with 14 bases lying between them. Germline values: CDR1 LGHNA, CDR2 YSLEER. For the CDR3, the DNA is TGCGCCAGCAGCGCTGGGGTTGTGGGCAATGAGCAGTTCTTC. Its protein is CASSAGVVGNEQFF.

This clonotype was found a few times. The chain couples TRBV6-5 to TRBJ2-3; D is ambiguous. V lost 2 bases to trimming and J lost 2 bases, with 5 bases between them. The CDR3 totals 13 residues. CDR1 is MNHEY, CDR2 SVGAGI, per germline. The CDR3 DNA follows: TGTGCCAGCAGTTACGGAAACACAGATACGCAGTATTTT. This gives the protein CASSYGNTDTQYF.

The chain uses TRBV6-2 or TRBV6-3 and TRBJ2-7; D is unresolved. CDR3 size: 13 residues. Per germline, CDR1 MNHEY and CDR2 SVGEGT. V lost 5 bases and J 3 bases, leaving 11 bases between the germline ends. The CDR3 protein is CASSAPRYYEQYF. DNA for the CDR3: TGTGCCAGCAGTGCCCCACGATACTACGAGCAGTACTTC.

This chain joins TRBV6-2 or TRBV6-3 and TRBJ2-7; D tentatively fits TRBD1 or TRBD2 (6 bases each). V was clipped by 8 bases and J by 1 base, with 9 bases between them. The CDR3 is made up of 12 amino acids. Germline V gives CDR1 MNHEY, CDR2 SVGEGT. The CDR3 bases are TGTGCCAGCGGAGGGGGGTCCTACGAGCAGTACTTC. Its protein is CASGGGSYEQYF.

This clonotype has only a few counts. The CDR3 protein is CASSTLGLGVFNEQFF. Written as DNA, the CDR3 is TGTGCCAGCAGCACATTGGGACTAGGGGTCTTCAATGAGCAGTTCTTC. The J gene is TRBJ2-1, the V gene TRBV27, with TRBD2 identical over 8 bases. With V trimmed by 6 bases and J by 6 bases, 13 bases remained unmatched. CDR3 length: 16 amino acids. Germline CDR1 MNHEY, CDR2 SMNVEV (reference sequence).

The chain joins TRBV2 to TRBJ2-2; D tentatively fits TRBD1 or TRBD2 (5 bases each). Trimming pared 10 bases from V and 2 bases from J, leaving 14 bases between. This CDR3 contains 14 residues. The germline V gene encodes CDR1 SNHLY and CDR2 FYNNEI. CDR3 sequence (DNA): TGTGCCACCCACGGGACGGCAAACACCGGGGAGCTGTTTTTT. It codes for CATHGTANTGELFF.

This clonotype showed up just a few times. The rearrangement joins TRBV5-4 to TRBJ1-5, with D unclear. Trimming pared 1 base from V and 6 bases from J, leaving 8 bases between. In germline, CDR1 is SGHNT, CDR2 YYREEE (reference sequence). The CDR3 is made up of 13 amino acids. The CDR3 loop is CASSLWGGQPQHF. CDR3 coding DNA: TGTGCCAGCAGCTTGTGGGGAGGTCAGCCCCAGCATTTT.

This clonotype was found once. J is TRBJ1-5 and V is TRBV4-1, with 7 bases lining up with TRBD1. The V gene end was trimmed by 4 bases and the J gene end by 4 bases; junction bases not matched to a gene: 7. Germline V gene sequence: CDR1 MGHRA, CDR2 YSYEKL. The CDR3 contains 15 residues. The CDR3 DNA reads TGCGCCAGCAGCCTGGCGACAGGGCCGAATCAGCCCCAGCATTTT. Translated: CASSLATGPNQPQHF.

This clonotype was counted ten times or more. This chain uses TRBV6-5 with TRBJ2-1; no definite D call. The V gene lost 0 bases and the J gene lost 6 bases, with 6 bases spanning the gap. Per germline, CDR1 MNHEY and CDR2 SVGAGI. The CDR3 extends over 13 amino acids. CDR3 nucleotide sequence: TGTGCCAGCAGTTACTCGAAGGTCAATGAGCAGTTCTTC. It codes for CASSYSKVNEQFF.

The CDR3: CASRGAYNSPLHF. In DNA form, the CDR3 reads TGTGCCAGCAGAGGGGCGTATAATTCACCCCTCCACTTT. The chain joins TRBV27 to TRBJ1-6; tentative D call: TRBD1 (5 bases). This CDR3 spans 13 amino acids. Germline V gene data show CDR1 as MNHEY and CDR2 as SMNVEV (reference sequence). V was clipped by 6 bases and J by 4 bases, with 7 bases between them.

This clonotype was seen more than once but under ten times. The chain uses TRBV20-1 and TRBJ2-7, with 10 bases aligning to TRBD2. V was pared by 3 bases and J by 3 bases, with 2 bases of the junction left unmatched. CDR3 length: 13 amino acids. From germline, CDR1 is DFQATT and CDR2 SNEGSKA (reference sequence). CDR3 protein: CSASPSGSYEQYF. CDR3 coding DNA: TGCAGTGCTAGTCCTAGCGGGAGCTACGAGCAGTACTTC.

This clonotype came up a few times. V and J are TRBV6-5 and TRBJ1-2; D is ambiguous. The V gene lost 4 bases and the J gene lost 6 bases, with 12 bases spanning the gap. Germline CDR1 MNHEY, CDR2 SVGAGI. The CDR3 extends over 13 amino acids. CDR3: CASSFWPENGYTF. The CDR3, as DNA: TGTGCCAGCAGTTTTTGGCCAGAAAATGGCTACACCTTC.

The chain recombines TRBV3-1 with TRBJ2-2; 9 nucleotides match TRBD2. Germline V gene lookup returns CDR1 LGHDT and CDR2 YNNKEL (reference sequence). J was trimmed by 2 bases and V by 4 bases; bases with no gene match: 17. The CDR3 totals 20 residues. The CDR3, as DNA: TGTGCCAGCAGCCCCGGTAATAGCGGGAGTGTCTTATTAAACACCGGGGAGCTGTTTTTT. It translates to CASSPGNSGSVLLNTGELFF.

CDR3: CASSPHRASTDTQYF. In nucleotides, the CDR3 is TGTGCCAGCTCACCACACAGGGCCAGCACAGATACGCAGTATTTT. The genes are TRBV18 and TRBJ2-3; possible D gene TRBD1, 6 bases. CDR3 size: 15 residues. CDR1 is KGHSH and CDR2 is LQKENI in the germline V gene. Trimming stripped 1 base from V and 0 bases from J, with 8 bases between.

This clonotype has only a few counts. The chain carries TRBV13 and TRBJ1-1; D gene unclear. Trimming removed 1 base from V and 1 base from J, with 10 bases in between. CDR1 and CDR2 (germline): PRHDT, FYEKMQ (reference sequence). The CDR3 consists of 15 residues. The CDR3 sequence is CASSLAQAANTEAFF. CDR3 DNA sequence: TGTGCCAGCAGCTTAGCCCAGGCAGCGAACACTGAAGCTTTCTTT. The full variable domain, rest sourced from reference TRBV13 and TRBJ1-1, is AAGVIQSPRHLIKEKRETATLKCYPIPRHDTVYWYQQGPGQDPQFLISFYEKMQSDKGSIPDRFSAQQFSDYHSELNMSSLELGDSALYFCASSLAQAANTEAFFGQGTRLTVV.

This clonotype occurred many times. J is TRBJ2-2 and V is TRBV13; 8 positions match TRBD2. The CDR3 consists of 15 residues. Trimming removed 3 bases from V and 0 bases from J; junction bases left unmatched: 0. The germline CDR1 and CDR2 sequences are PRHDT and FYEKMQ (reference sequence). In DNA, the CDR3 is TGTGCCAGCAGCTTGACTAGCGCGAACACCGGGGAGCTGTTTTTT. This encodes CASSLTSANTGELFF.